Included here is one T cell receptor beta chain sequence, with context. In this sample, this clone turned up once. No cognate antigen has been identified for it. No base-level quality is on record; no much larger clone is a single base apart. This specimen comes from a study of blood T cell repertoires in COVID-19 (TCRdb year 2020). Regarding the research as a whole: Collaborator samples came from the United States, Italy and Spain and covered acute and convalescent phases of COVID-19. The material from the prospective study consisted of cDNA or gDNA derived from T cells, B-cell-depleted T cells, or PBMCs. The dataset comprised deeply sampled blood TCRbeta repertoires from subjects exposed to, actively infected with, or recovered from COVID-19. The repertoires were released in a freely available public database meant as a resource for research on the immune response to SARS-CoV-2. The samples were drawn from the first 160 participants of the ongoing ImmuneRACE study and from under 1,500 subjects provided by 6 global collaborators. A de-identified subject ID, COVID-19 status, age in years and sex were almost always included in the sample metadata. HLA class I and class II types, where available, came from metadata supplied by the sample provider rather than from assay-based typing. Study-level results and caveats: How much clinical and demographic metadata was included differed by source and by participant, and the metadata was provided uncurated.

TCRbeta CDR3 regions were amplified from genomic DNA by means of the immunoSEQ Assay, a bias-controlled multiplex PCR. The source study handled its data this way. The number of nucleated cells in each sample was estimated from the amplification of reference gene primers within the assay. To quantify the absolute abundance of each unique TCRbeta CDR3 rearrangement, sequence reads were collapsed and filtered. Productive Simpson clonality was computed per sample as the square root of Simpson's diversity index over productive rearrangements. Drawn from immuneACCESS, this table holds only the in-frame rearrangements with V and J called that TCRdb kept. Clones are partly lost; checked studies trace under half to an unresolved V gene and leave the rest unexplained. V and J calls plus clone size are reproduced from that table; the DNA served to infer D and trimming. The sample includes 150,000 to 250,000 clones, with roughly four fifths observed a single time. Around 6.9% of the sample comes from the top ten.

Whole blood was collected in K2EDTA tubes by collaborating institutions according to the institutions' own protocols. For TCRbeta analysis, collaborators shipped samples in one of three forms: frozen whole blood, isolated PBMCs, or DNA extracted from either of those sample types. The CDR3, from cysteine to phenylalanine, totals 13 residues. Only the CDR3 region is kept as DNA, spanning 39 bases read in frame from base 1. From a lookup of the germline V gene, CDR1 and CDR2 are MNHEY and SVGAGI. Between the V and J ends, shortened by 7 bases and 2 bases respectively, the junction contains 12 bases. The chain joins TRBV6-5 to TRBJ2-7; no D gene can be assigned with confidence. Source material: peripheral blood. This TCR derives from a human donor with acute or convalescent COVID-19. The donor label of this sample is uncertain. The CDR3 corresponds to CASTIDNPYEQYF. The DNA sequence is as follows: TGTGCCAGCACCATAGACAATCCCTACGAGCAGTACTTC.